Listed here are 11 T cell receptor beta chains from one sample, sequenced in a study of glioma-infiltrating T cells. TCR alpha and beta CDR3 regions were amplified from RNA using iRepertoire nested multiplex PCR. TCRdb ran MiXCR on the multiplex PCR reads and lists one entry per CDR3 protein. The data contain 400,000 or so distinct CDR3 sequences, approximately 42% of them singletons. Source material: glioma tissue, nonneoplastic brain tissue, or PBMCs (not recorded which). Receptors were obtained from a human donor with low-grade glioma or glioblastoma, undergoing nonglioma brain surgery, or in good health (not recorded which).

Notes on this clonotype: Compared with germline, one end of the junction differs, possibly owing to a read error. This rearrangement joins TRBV4-1 to TRBJ1-4; the D is unclear. This CDR3 contains 15 residues. Germline CDR1 reads MGHRA; CDR2 reads YSYEKL. The DNA for the CDR3 is TGTGCCAGCTCACCACCGGGGAGGGCTGGTGAAAAACTGTTTTTT. This codes for CASSPPGRAGEKLFF.

In regard to this clonotype: The final CDR3 position lacks the conserved phenylalanine or tryptophan, pointing to a likely read error. The J gene is TRBJ1-1, the V gene TRBV27; no firm D call. This CDR3 comprises 13 residues. Germline V gene lookup returns CDR1 MNHEY and CDR2 SMNVEV (reference sequence). The V gene lost 3 bases and the J gene lost 5 bases, with 10 bases spanning the gap. The CDR3 is CASSLGLRTEAFS. Here the CDR3 DNA reads TGTGCCAGCAGTTTGGGGTTAAGGACTGAAGCTTTCTCT.

Notes on this clonotype: One end of the junction fails to match germline, which may point to a read error. The chain employs TRBV20-1 and TRBJ2-1; D is ambiguous. Germline CDR1 is DFQATT and CDR2 is SNEGSKA (reference sequence). This CDR3 region has 16 residues. This chain's CDR3 is CSARSPDKSSYNKQFF. The DNA for the CDR3 is TGCAGTGCTAGGTCGCCCGACAAGAGCTCCTACAATAAGCAGTTCTTC.

The J gene is TRBJ2-2, the V gene TRBV7-2; D is perhaps TRBD1 (5 bases). The CDR3 totals 15 residues. V lost 5 bases and J 5 bases, leaving 15 bases between the germline ends. CDR1 and CDR2 from the germline V gene are SGHTA and FQGNSA. The CDR3 is CASSARQLVTGELFF. The CDR3 bases are TGTGCCAGCAGCGCTAGACAGTTGGTGACCGGGGAGCTGTTTTTT.

As concerns this clonotype: This clone may be a read error of a much larger clone one base away. The chain carries TRBV20-1 and TRBJ1-1, with a weak D call TRBD1 (5 bases). CDR3 length: 13 amino acids. Per the germline V gene, CDR1 is DFQATT and CDR2 is SNEGSKA (reference sequence). The chain's CDR3 is CSARIQVNTKAFF. The DNA of the CDR3 is TGCAGTGCTAGGATACAGGTGAACACTAAAGCTTTCTTT.

About this clonotype: Being one base from a much bigger clone, this may be a read error. The rearrangement joins TRBV27 to TRBJ2-7; D is unresolved. V was pared by 3 bases and J by 6 bases, with 15 bases between. The CDR3 is made up of 14 amino acids. CDR1 MNHEY and CDR2 SMNVEV come from the germline V gene (reference sequence). The CDR3 reads CASSFRHPVSEQYF. The CDR3 DNA reads as TGTGCCAGCAGTTTCCGACACCCGGTTAGCGAGCAGTACTTC.

This clonotype was detected once. A much larger clone differs from this one at a single base, so this may be a read error. The chain recombines TRBV6-2 or TRBV6-3 with TRBJ2-3; 10 nucleotides agree with TRBD2. The CDR3 runs to 16 residues. CDR1 and CDR2 (germline): MNHEY, SVGEGT. CDR3 region: CASSYSASGSRDTQYF. The CDR3 bases are TGTGCCAGCAGTTACTCAGCTAGCGGGAGCAGAGATACGCAGTATTTT.

V usage is TRBV10-2 and J usage is TRBJ2-1; 9 bases match TRBD1. Germline V gene sequence: CDR1 WSHSY, CDR2 SAAADI. J lost 7 bases, V lost 4 bases, and 8 bases had no gene match. The CDR3 length is 15 residues. The CDR3 sequence: CASSGGQGLRNEQFF. As DNA, the CDR3 is TGCGCCAGCAGTGGGGGACAGGGTCTGAGAAATGAGCAGTTCTTC.

The table lists this clonotype with a few counts. The rearrangement joins TRBV7-2 to TRBJ1-1; no clear D. The length of the CDR3 is 17 residues. Germline V gene data show CDR1 as SGHTA and CDR2 as FQGNSA. V lost 5 bases and J lost 2, with 21 bases in between. The CDR3, as DNA: TGTGCCAGCAGCCTGGATCCGGTGGGAGGGCCAAACACTGAAGCTTTCTTT. This translates into CASSLDPVGGPNTEAFF.

This clonotype was detected ten times or more. This chain uses TRBV27 with TRBJ2-3; maybe TRBD1 (6 bases). The CDR3 consists of 15 residues. Trimming removed 4 bases from V and 0 bases from J, with 11 bases in between. Germline V gene lookup returns CDR1 MNHEY and CDR2 SMNVEV (reference sequence). CDR3 coding DNA: TGTGCCAGCAGTTGGACAGTGGAGAGCACAGATACGCAGTATTTT. Its protein is CASSWTVESTDTQYF.

To note about this clonotype: This could be a read error, since a much larger clone is one nucleotide away. The chain recombines TRBV20-1 with TRBJ1-1; D ambiguous. The CDR3 runs to 14 residues. Germline CDR1 is DFQATT and CDR2 is SNEGSKA (reference sequence). Trimming pared 6 bases from V and 0 bases from J, leaving 14 bases between. CDR3 nucleotides: TGCAGTGCCCCCCCCAGGTGGGTGAACACTGAAGCTTTCTTT. It is translated as CSAPPRWVNTEAFF.